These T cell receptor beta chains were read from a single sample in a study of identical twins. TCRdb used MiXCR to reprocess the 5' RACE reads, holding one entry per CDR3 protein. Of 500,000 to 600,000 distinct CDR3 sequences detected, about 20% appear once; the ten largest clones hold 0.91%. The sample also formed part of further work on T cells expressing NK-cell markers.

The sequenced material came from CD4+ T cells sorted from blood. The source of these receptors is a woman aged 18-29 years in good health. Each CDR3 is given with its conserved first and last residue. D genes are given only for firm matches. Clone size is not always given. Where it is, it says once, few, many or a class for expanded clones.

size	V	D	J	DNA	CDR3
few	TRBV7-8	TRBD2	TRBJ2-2	TGTGCCAGCAGCTTCCGAGGACTAGCGGGAGTTGCCGGGGAGCTGTTTTTT	CASSFRGLAGVAGELFF
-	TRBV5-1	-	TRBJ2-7	TGCGCCAGCAGCTTGGACTATGGGGGGGCACCGTTGGAGCAGTACTTC	CASSLDYGGAPLEQYF
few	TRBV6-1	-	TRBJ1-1	TGTGCCAGCAGTGAAGCGGGCCGAGGGGCCGAAGCTTTCTTT	CASSEAGRGAEAFF
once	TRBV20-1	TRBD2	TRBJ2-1	TGCAGTGCTAGAGAACCAGCGGGAGGAATTGAGCAGTTCTTC	CSAREPAGGIEQFF
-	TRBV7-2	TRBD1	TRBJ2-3	TGTGCCAGCACACGGGACAGGGGGCGGGATACGCAGTATTTT	CASTRDRGRDTQYF
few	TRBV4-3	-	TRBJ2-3	TGCGCCAGCAGCCAAGAAGGGGGTGCGCAGTATTTT	CASSQEGGAQYF
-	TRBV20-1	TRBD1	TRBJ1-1	TGCAGTGCTAGGTGGGACAGGAACACTGAAGCTTTCTTT	CSARWDRNTEAFF
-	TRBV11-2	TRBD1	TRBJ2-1	TGTGCCAGCAGCTTTCGGCGGGACAGGCTTTACAATGAGCAGTTCTTC	CASSFRRDRLYNEQFF
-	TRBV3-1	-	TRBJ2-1	TGTGCCAGCAGCCCTTTAACGTGGTGGGGGGAATACAATGAGCAGTTCTTC	CASSPLTWWGEYNEQFF
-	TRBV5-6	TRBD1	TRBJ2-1	TGTGCCAGCACCCCGTGGACAGGGGTTGGAGATGAGCAGTTCTTC	CASTPWTGVGDEQFF
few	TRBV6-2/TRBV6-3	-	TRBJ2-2	TGTGCCAGCAGTTACTCCGGACCTCCCCAGGACACCGGGGAGCTGTTTTTT	CASSYSGPPQDTGELFF
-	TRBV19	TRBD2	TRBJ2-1	TGTGCCAGACGACTTCAACCGGGACTAGCGGGAGGGCCCCGTGAGCAGTTCTTC	CARRLQPGLAGGPREQFF
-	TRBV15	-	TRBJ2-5	TGTGCCACCAGCAGAGATCCAGGGAAAGAGACCCAGTACTTC	CATSRDPGKETQYF
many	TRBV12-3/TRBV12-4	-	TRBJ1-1	TGTGCCAGCAGTTTAGGCCGCCGGAAGGGCACTGAAGCTTTCTTT	CASSLGRRKGTEAFF
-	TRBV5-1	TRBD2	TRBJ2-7	TGCGCCAGCAGCTTAGGGACTAGCGCGTACGAGCAGTACTTC	CASSLGTSAYEQYF
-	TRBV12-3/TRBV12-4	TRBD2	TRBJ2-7	TGTGCCAGCAGTTTACTTGCGGGGGTCTACGAGCAGTACTTC	CASSLLAGVYEQYF
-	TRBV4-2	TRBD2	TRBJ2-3	TGTGCCAGCAGCCAAGAGGCTAGCGGGAGTCTTCGGTATTTT	CASSQEASGSLRYF
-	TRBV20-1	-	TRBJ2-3	TGCAGTGCTAGTACCCTAGTTAGCACAGATACGCAGTATTTT	CSASTLVSTDTQYF